Following are 5 T cell receptor beta chains from one sample sequenced in a study of cytomegalovirus exposure and HLA in healthy donors listed by TCRdb under 2017. Preparation of the library involved the immunoSEQ multiplex PCR assay. For the multiplex PCR, a mixture combining 60 forward primers for TCR Vbeta segments and 13 reverse primers for TCR Jbeta segments was used. The source is immuneACCESS, and TCRdb retained only in-frame sequences with V and J called. Part of the clones is not carried over; for the studies checked, unresolved V genes explain less than half of this, and the remainder is unexplained. A total of approximately 46,000 clones appear in this sample, 72% of them only once. The ten biggest clones cover around 5.9% of the sample. Sequenced material: PBMCs. These receptors all come from a man aged 25 to 45 in good health and CMV-seronegative.

This sequence joins TRBV6-5 and TRBJ1-2, with 12 bases lining up with TRBD1. There are 15 residues in the CDR3. The germline V gene encodes CDR1 MNHEY and CDR2 SVGAGI. V shed 5 bases and J 8 bases; nucleotides not matched to a gene: 9. The CDR3 coding sequence is TGTGCCAGCAGTGGACCCGGGACAGGGGGCGCAGGCTACACCTTC. Encoded protein: CASSGPGTGGAGYTF.

The V call is TRBV10-3, the J call TRBJ1-4, with 12 bases identical to TRBD1. V lost 3 bases to trimming and J lost 5 bases; unmatched junction nucleotides: 4. The CDR3 loop spans 16 amino acids. Germline V gene lookup returns CDR1 ENHRY and CDR2 SYGVKD. The CDR3 coding sequence is TGTGCCATCAGTGACGGGACAGGGGGCACAAATGAAAAACTGTTTTTT. Amino acids: CAISDGTGGTNEKLFF.

The chain employs TRBV7-7 and TRBJ2-7; D perhaps matches TRBD1 (5 bases). The CDR3 spans 15 residues. Germline V gene lookup returns CDR1 SSHAT and CDR2 FNYEAQ (reference sequence). V was trimmed by 1 base and J by 0 bases, leaving 10 bases between them. The CDR3 DNA is TGTGCCAGCAGCTTAGAGACGACAGCCTCCTACGAGCAGTACTTC. Translated: CASSLETTASYEQYF.

This chain uses TRBV30 with TRBJ1-5; no reliable D call. V gave up 2 bases and J gave up 2 bases, with 7 bases separating them. The CDR3 loop spans 13 amino acids. Germline V gives CDR1 GTSNPN, CDR2 SVGIG (reference sequence). The CDR3, as DNA: TGTGCCTGGAGTAGCGGGGGCAATCAGCCCCAGCATTTT. Its protein product is CAWSSGGNQPQHF.

The rearrangement links TRBV6-1 to TRBJ1-2; 10 bases fit TRBD1. Germline values: CDR1 MNHNS, CDR2 SASEGT. Trimming at V came to 3 bases and at J to 1 base, leaving 2 bases not matched to a gene. The length of the CDR3 is 15 residues. The CDR3 sequence is CASSDGQGVNYGYTF. In nucleotides, the CDR3 is TGTGCCAGCAGTGATGGACAGGGGGTTAACTATGGCTACACCTTC.